This T cell receptor (beta chain) was observed in a study of neurological immune-mediated disorders. Turning to the study itself: Secondary progressive cases numbered 3 among the roughly 34 multiple sclerosis patients, while the other 31 were relapsing-remitting.

Many counts were recorded for this clonotype. TCRdb reanalysed the 5' RACE reads using MiXCR and keeps one entry per CDR3 protein. The sample has some 65,000 distinct CDR3 sequences; 4% to 6% are singletons. The unsorted libraries were produced from 2 million PBMCs held at -80 C. The CDR3 runs to 13 residues. V was clipped by 1 base and J by 4 bases, with 8 bases between them. Germline V CDR1 and CDR2: SGHRS, YFSETQ. The receptor was derived from a woman aged 25-40 years with multiple sclerosis. The gene calls are TRBV5-1 and TRBJ1-1, with unresolved D. The sample taken for sequencing was PBMCs. CDR3 protein: CASSLSGFTEAFF. CDR3 in DNA: TGCGCCAGCAGCTTGTCTGGGTTCACTGAAGCTTTCTTT.